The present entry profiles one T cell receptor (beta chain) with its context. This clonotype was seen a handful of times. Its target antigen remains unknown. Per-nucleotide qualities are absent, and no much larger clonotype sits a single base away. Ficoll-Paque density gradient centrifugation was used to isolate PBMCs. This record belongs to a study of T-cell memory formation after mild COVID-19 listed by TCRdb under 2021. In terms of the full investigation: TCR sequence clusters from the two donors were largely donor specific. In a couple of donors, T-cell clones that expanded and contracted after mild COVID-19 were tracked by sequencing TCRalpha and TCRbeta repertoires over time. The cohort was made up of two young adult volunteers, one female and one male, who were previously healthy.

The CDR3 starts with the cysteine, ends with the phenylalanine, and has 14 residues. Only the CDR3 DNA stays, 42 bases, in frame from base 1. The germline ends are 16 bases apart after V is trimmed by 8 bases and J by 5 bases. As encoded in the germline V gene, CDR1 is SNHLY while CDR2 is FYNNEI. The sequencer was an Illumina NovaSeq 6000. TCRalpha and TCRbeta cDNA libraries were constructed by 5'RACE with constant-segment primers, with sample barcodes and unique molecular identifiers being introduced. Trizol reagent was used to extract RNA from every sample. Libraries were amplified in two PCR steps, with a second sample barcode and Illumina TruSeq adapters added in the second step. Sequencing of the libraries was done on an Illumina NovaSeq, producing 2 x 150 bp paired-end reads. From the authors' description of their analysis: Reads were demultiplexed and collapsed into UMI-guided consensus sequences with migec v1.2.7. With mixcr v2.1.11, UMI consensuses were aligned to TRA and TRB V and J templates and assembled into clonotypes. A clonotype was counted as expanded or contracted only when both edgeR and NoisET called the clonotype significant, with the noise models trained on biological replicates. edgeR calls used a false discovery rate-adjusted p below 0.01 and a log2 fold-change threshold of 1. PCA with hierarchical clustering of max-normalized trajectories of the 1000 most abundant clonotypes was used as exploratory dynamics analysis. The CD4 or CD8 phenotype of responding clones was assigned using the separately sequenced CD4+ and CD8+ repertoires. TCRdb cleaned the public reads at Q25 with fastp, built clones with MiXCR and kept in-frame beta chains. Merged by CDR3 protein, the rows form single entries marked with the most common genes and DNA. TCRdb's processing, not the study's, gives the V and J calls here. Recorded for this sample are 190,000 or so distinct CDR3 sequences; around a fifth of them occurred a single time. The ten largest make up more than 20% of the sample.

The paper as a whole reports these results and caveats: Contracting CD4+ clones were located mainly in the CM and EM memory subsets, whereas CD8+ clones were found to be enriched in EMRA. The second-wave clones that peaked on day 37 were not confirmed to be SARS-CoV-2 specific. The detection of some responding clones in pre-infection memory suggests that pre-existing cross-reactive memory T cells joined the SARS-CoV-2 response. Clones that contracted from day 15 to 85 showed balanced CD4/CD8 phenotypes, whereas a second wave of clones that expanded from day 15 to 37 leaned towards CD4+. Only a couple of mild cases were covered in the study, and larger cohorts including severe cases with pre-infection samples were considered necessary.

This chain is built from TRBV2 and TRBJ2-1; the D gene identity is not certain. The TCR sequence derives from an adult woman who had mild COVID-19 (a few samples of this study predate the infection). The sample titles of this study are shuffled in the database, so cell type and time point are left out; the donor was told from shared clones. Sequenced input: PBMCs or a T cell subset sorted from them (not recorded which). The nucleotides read TGTGCCAGCGGACGGACCACCCCGGACAATGAGCAGTTCTTC. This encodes CASGRTTPDNEQFF.